This paragraph reports one T cell receptor (beta chain). MiXCR was run by TCRdb on the RACE reads, yielding one entry per CDR3 protein. The sample consists of some 350,000 distinct CDR3 sequences, under 9% of them appearing once. Time point: patch test 1, 2 weeks after DPC sensitization. Treatment defined: therapeutic diphenylcyclopropenone sensitization with weekly scalp DPC. This specimen belongs to a study of human T cells and chemical hapten exposure. For the study at large: Donors were sensitized with 2% DPC on the upper inner arm. Diphenylcyclopropenone was administered weekly to the scalp of patients throughout the approximately 24-week study.

The origin of this receptor is a woman aged 18-29 years with alopecia areata. Some clones in this sample may be carry-over from other donors' samples. This sample comprised whole blood, obtained in connection with sensitization to the hapten diphenylcyclopropenone (DPC).

CDR3 DNA sequence: TGTGCCAGCAGTCCGCGGGGACAGGGGGCATTTGAAAAACTGTTTTTT. It codes for CASSPRGQGAFEKLFF. V is TRBV12-3 or TRBV12-4 and J is TRBJ1-4; TRBD1 matches 12 bases. The CDR3 covers 16 residues. After removal of 5 bases from V and 7 bases from J, the junction contained 8 bases not matched to a gene.